The 4 T cell receptor beta chains given below trace back to one sample, sequenced in a study of cytomegalovirus exposure and HLA in healthy donors. The primer mix had 60 Vbeta and 13 Jbeta primers. The assay was immunoSEQ multiplex PCR, and TCRdb's table has in-frame clones only and misses some. The repertoire holds 120,000 to 150,000 clones, with 70% to 90% as singletons. Material for sequencing was PBMCs. All receptors come from a middle-aged woman in good health and CMV-seronegative.

The J gene is TRBJ2-7, the V gene TRBV6-1; 12 positions agree with TRBD1. Per germline, CDR1 MNHNS and CDR2 SASEGT. The CDR3 has 13 residues. V was clipped by 7 bases and J by 6 bases; unmatched bases: 4. CDR3 sequence reads: CASTPGQGAEQYF. The CDR3 DNA reads as TGTGCCAGCACCCCGGGACAGGGGGCCGAGCAGTACTTC.

The V gene is TRBV10-3, the J gene TRBJ2-6; D is perhaps TRBD1 (7 bases). This CDR3 spans 16 amino acids. Germline V gene lookup returns CDR1 ENHRY and CDR2 SYGVKD. V lost 6 bases to trimming and J lost 2 bases, with 14 bases between them. CDR3 bases: TGTGCCATCAGCTCGACAGGGAGGCCTGGGGCCAACGTCCTGACTTTC. It translates to CAISSTGRPGANVLTF.

This clone came up once. The chain links TRBV30 to TRBJ2-5; tentatively, D is TRBD2 (5 bases). The CDR3 has 13 amino acids. V lost 4 bases to trimming and J lost 5 bases, with 14 bases between them. From germline, CDR1 is GTSNPN and CDR2 SVGIG (reference sequence). DNA for the CDR3: TGTGCCTGGAATGTACTAAGGAGGGAGACCCAGTACTTC. Encoded protein: CAWNVLRRETQYF. Full variable domain (missing parts from reference TRBV30 and TRBJ2-5): SQTIHQWPATLVQPVGSPLSLECTVEGTSNPNLYWYRQAAGRGLQLLFYSVGIGQISSEVPQNLSASRPQDRQFILSSKKLLLSDSGFYLCAWNVLRRETQYFGPGTRLLVL.

This sequence joins TRBV7-2 and TRBJ1-5; TRBD1 matches 8 bases. The length of the CDR3 is 15 residues. The ends lost 1 base at V and 9 bases at J; junction bases unmatched: 8. CDR1 SGHTA and CDR2 FQGNSA come from the germline V gene. The CDR3 here is CASSLVPGGLAPQHF. CDR3 bases: TGTGCCAGCAGCTTAGTGCCAGGGGGCTTGGCGCCCCAGCATTTT.